The present T cell receptor beta chain was sequenced within a study of shared clonotypes between healthy human individuals. CDR1 and CDR2 from the germline V gene are SGDLS and YYNGEE. Trimming took off 4 bases at V and 0 bases at J, with 8 bases between the two ends. The CDR3 consists of 15 residues. As for this clone: The antigen remains undetermined.

Findings of the study overall: The study generally estimated greater richness for naive than memory subsets.

The CD4+ fraction was divided into a CD45RA+ naive subset and a CD45RA-negative memory subset. Per the study methods: Sequence data from immunoSEQ were junction-only and lacked quality scores; consequently, filtering differed. Profiling relied on immunoSEQ multiplex PCR, and the TCRdb table lists in-frame clones only, not all of them. That table furnishes V, J and clone size, whereas the DNA furnished D and trimming. The data show 300,000 to 350,000 clones, less than 85% seen once. This chain joins TRBV9 and TRBJ2-6, with unresolved D. Sequencing input: memory CD4+ T cells sorted from blood. Described subset: CD45RA-negative fraction. The TCR sequence derives from a young man in good health. CDR3 in amino acids: CASSLGYSGANVLTF. CDR3 coding DNA: TGTGCCAGCAGCCTAGGGTACTCTGGGGCCAACGTCCTGACTTTC.